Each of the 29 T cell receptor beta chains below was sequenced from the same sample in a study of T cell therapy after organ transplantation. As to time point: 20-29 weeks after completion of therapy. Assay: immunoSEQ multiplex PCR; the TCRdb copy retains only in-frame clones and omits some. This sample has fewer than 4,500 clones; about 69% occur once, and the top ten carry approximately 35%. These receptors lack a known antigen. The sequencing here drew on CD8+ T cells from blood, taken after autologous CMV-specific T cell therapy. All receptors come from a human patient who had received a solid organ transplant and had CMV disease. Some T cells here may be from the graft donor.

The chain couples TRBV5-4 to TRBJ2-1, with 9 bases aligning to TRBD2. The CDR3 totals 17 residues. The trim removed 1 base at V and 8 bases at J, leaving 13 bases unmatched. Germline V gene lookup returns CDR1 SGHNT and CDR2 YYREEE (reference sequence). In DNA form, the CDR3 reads TGTGCCAGCAGCTTGTGGGCGGGAGGGCCTAAAGGCGATGAGCAGTTCTTC. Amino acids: CASSLWAGGPKGDEQFF.

As DNA, the CDR3 is TGCAGTCCTCGGGGGGCTGGCGAGCAGTACGTC. Translation gives CSPRGAGEQYV. This chain links TRBV20-1 with TRBJ2-7; D might be TRBD2 (7 bases). The V gene's germline CDR1 is DFQATT and CDR2 SNEGSKA (reference sequence). V shed 8 bases and J shed 6 bases, with 14 bases lying between them. The CDR3 consists of 11 residues.

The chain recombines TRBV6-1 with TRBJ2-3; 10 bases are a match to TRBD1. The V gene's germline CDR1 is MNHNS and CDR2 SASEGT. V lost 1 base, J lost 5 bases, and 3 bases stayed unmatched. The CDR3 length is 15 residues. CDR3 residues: CASSEGTGGGDTQYF. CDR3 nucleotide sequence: TGTGCCAGCAGTGAAGGGACAGGGGGTGGAGATACGCAGTATTTT.

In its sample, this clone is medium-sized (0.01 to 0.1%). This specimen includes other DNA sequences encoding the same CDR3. The DNA of the CDR3 is TGTGCCAGCAGTGAAATAGGGAGGAGCAATCAGCCCCAGCATTTT. It specifies CASSEIGRSNQPQHF. This chain uses TRBV2 with TRBJ1-5; no definite D call. Germline assignment: CDR1 SNHLY and CDR2 FYNNEI. CDR3 length: 15 amino acids. Deletions cut 2 bases from V and 1 base from J, with 9 bases between.

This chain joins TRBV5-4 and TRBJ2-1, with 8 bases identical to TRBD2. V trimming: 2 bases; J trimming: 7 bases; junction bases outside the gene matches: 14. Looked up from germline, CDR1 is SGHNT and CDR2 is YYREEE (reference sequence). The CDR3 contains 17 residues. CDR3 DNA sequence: TGTGCCAGCAGCTTTTCGGGGGGGGGCGGGACGCGTAATGAGCAGTTCTTC. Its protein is CASSFSGGGGTRNEQFF.

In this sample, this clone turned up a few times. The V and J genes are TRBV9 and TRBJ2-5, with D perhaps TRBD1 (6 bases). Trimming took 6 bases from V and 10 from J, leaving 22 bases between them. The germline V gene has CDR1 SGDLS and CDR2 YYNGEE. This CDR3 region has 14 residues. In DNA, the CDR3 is TGTGCCAGCACCCGACAGGCCGTACCAAGAGACCAGTACTTC. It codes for CASTRQAVPRDQYF.

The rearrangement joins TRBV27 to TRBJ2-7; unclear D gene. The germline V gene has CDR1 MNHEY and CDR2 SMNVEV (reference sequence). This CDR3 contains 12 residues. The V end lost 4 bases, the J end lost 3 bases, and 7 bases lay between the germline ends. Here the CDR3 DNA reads TGTGCCAGCAGTTATAGGGACTACGAGCAGTACTTC. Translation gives CASSYRDYEQYF.

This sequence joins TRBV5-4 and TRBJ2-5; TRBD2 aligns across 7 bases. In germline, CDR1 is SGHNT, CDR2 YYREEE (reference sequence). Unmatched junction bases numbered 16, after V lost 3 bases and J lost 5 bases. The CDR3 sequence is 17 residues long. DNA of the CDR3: TGTGCCAGCAGCTCACCCACTAGTATGCGGGGGTTGGAGACCCAGTACTTC. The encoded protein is CASSSPTSMRGLETQYF.

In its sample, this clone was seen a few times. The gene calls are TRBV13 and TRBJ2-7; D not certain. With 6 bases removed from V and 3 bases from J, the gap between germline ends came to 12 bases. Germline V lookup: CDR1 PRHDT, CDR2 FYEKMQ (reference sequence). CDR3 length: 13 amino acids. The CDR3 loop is CASSAIPYYEQYF. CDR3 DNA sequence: TGTGCCAGCAGTGCTATTCCCTACTACGAGCAGTACTTC.

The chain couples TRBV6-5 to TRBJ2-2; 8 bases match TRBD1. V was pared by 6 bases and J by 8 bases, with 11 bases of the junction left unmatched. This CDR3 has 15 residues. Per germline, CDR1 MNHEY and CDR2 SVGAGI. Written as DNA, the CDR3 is TGTGCCAGCAGGCTGGACAGGGTAGACTCTGGGGAGCTGTTTTTT. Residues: CASRLDRVDSGELFF.

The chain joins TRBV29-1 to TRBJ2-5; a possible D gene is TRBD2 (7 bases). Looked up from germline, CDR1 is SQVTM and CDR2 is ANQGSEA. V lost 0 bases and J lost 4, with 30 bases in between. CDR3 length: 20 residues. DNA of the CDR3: TGCAGCGTTGAAGATTTCAGCCCCTTTGAGGGGGGAGGGCCGGGAGAGACCCAGTACTTC. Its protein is CSVEDFSPFEGGGPGETQYF.

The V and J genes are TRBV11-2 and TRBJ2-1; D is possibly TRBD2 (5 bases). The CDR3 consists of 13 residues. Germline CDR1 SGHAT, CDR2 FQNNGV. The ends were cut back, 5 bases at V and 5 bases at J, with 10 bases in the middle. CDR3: CASSLDYNNEQFF. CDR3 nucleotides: TGTGCCAGCAGCCTCGACTACAACAATGAGCAGTTCTTC.

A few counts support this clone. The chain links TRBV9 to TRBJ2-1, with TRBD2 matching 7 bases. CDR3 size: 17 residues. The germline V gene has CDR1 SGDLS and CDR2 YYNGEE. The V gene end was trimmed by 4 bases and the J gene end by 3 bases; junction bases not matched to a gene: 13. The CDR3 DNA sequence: TGTGCCAGCAGCTCCTCCCGGGGGAGCGGGAACTACAATGAGCAGTTCTTC. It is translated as CASSSSRGSGNYNEQFF.

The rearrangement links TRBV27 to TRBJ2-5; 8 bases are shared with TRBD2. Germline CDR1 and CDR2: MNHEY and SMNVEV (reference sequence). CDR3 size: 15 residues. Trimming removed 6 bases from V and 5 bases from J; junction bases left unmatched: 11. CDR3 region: CASRVGRAGVETQYF. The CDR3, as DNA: TGTGCCAGCAGGGTCGGGAGGGCCGGGGTGGAGACCCAGTACTTC.

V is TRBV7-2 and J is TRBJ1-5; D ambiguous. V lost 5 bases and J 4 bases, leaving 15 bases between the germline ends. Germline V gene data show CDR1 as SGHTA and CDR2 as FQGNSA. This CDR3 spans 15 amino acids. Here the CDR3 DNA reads TGTGCCAGCAGCCCCTCATCTTACGCGAATCAGCCCCAGCATTTT. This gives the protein CASSPSSYANQPQHF.

The CDR3 coding sequence is TGTGCCAGCAGCGTAGACGGGAGAAATGAGCAGTTCTTC. As protein: CASSVDGRNEQFF. The J gene is TRBJ2-1, the V gene TRBV9; possibly TRBD2 for D (6 bases). The CDR3 totals 13 residues. The V gene lost 0 bases and the J gene lost 7 bases, with 8 bases spanning the gap. The germline V gene has CDR1 SGDLS and CDR2 YYNGEE.

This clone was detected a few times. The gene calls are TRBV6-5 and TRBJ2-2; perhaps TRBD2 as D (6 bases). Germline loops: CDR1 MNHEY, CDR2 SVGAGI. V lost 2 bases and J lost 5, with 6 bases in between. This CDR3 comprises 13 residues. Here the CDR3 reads CASSYGRTGELFF. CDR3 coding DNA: TGTGCCAGCAGTTACGGGAGGACCGGGGAGCTGTTTTTT.

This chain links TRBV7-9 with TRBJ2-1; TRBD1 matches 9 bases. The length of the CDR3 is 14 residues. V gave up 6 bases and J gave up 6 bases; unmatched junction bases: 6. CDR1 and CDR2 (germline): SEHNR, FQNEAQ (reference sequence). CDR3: CASRRGQGRNEQFF. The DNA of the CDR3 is TGTGCCAGCAGAAGGGGACAGGGTCGCAATGAGCAGTTCTTC.

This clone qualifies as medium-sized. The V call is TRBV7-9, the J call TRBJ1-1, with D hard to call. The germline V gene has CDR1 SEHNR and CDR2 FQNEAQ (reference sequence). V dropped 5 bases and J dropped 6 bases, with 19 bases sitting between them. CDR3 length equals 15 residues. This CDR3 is CASSNRPAALPEAFF. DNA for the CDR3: TGTGCCAGCAGCAACCGGCCCGCGGCCCTGCCTGAAGCTTTCTTT.

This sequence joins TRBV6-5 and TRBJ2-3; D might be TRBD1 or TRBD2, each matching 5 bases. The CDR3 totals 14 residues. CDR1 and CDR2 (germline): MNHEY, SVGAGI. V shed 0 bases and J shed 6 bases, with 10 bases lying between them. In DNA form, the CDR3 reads TGTGCCAGCAGTTACTCGGGGGAATCGGATACGCAGTATTTT. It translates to CASSYSGESDTQYF.

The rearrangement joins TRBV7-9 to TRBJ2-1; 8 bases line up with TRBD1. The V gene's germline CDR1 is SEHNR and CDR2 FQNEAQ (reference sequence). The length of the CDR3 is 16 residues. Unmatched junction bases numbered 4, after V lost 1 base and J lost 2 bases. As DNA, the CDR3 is TGTGCCAGCAGCTTAGTGCCGGACAGGGCCTACAATGAGCAGTTCTTC. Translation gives CASSLVPDRAYNEQFF.

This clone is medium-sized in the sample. CDR3 loop: CASSLYFGTSGYNEQFF. In nucleotides, the CDR3 is TGTGCCAGCAGCCTCTATTTCGGGACTAGCGGATACAATGAGCAGTTCTTC. The gene calls are TRBV11-2 and TRBJ2-1, with 11 nucleotides matching TRBD2. CDR3 length: 17 residues. Germline V CDR1 and CDR2: SGHAT, FQNNGV. The J segment lost 4 bases and the V segment lost 5 bases, leaving 10 bases of the junction unmatched. The whole variable domain, filled in from reference TRBV11-2 and TRBJ2-1, reads EAGVAQSPRYKIIEKRQSVAFWCNPISGHATLYWYQQILGQGPKLLIQFQNNGVVDDSQLPKDRFSAERLKGVDSTLKIQPAKLEDSAVYLCASSLYFGTSGYNEQFFGPGTRLTVL.

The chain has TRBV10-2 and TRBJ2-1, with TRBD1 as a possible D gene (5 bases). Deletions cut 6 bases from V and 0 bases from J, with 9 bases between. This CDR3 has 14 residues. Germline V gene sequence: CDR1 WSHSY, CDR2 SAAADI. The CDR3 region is CASSAGFSYNEQFF. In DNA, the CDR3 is TGCGCCAGCAGCGCAGGGTTCTCCTACAATGAGCAGTTCTTC.

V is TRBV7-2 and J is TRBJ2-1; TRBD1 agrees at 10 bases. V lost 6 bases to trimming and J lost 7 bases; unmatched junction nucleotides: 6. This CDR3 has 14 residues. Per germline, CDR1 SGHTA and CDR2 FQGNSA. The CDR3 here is CASSPGQGRNEQFF. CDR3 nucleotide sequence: TGTGCCAGCAGTCCGGGACAGGGGCGGAATGAGCAGTTCTTC. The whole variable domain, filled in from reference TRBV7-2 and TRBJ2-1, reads GAGVSQSPSNKVTEKGKDVELRCDPISGHTALYWYRQSLGQGLEFLIYFQGNSAPDKSGLPSDRFSAERTGGSVSTLTIQRTQQEDSAVYLCASSPGQGRNEQFFGPGTRLTVL.

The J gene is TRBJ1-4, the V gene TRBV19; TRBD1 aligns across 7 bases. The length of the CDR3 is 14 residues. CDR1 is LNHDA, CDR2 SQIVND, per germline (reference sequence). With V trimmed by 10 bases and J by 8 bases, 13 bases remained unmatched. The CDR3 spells CATKRDRVGEKLFF. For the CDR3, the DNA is TGTGCCACTAAGCGTGACAGGGTTGGCGAAAAACTGTTTTTT.

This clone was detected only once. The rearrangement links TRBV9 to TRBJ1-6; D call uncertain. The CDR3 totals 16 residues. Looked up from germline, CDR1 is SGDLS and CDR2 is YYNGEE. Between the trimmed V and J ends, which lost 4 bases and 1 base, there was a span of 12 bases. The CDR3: CASSPVPGSYNSPLHF. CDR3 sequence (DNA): TGTGCCAGCAGCCCCGTACCGGGGTCCTATAATTCACCCCTCCACTTT.

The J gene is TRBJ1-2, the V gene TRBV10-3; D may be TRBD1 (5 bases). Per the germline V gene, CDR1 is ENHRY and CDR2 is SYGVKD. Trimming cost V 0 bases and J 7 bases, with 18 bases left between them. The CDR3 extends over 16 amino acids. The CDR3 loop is CAISESGAGGEAGYTF. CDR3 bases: TGTGCCATCAGTGAGTCCGGGGCAGGCGGCGAGGCTGGCTACACCTTC.

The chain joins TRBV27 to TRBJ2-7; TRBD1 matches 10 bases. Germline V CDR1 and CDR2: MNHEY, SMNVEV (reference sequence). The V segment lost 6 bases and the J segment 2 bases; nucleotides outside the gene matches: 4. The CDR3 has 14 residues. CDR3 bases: TGTGCCAGCAGGACCGGGACAGGGGCCTACGAGCAGTACTTC. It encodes CASRTGTGAYEQYF.

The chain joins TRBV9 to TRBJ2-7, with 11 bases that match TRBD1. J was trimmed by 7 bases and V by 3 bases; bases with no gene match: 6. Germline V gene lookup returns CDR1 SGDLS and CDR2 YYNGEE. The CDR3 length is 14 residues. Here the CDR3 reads CASSAGQGAGEQYF. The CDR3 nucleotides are TGTGCCAGCAGCGCCGGACAGGGGGCTGGGGAGCAGTACTTC.